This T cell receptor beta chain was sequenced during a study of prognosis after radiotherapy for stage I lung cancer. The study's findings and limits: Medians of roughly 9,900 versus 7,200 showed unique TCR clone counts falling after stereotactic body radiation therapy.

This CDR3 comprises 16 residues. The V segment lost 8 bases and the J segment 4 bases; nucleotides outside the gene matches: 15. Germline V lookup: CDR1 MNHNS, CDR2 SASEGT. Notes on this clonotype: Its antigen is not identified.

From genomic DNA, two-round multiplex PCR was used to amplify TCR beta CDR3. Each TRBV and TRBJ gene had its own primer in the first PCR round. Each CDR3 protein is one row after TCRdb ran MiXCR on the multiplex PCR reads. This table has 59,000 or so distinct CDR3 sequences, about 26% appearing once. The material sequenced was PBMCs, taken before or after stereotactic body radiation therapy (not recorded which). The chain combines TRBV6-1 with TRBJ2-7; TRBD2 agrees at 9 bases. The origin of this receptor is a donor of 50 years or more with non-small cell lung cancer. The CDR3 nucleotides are TGTGCCAGCGGTGGCGGACTAGCGTGGTCCTTATACGAGCAGTACTTC. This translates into CASGGGLAWSLYEQYF.